What follows describes a single T cell receptor beta chain. V lost 2 bases and J 3 bases, leaving 9 bases between the germline ends. CDR3 length equals 14 residues. Looked up from germline, CDR1 is SGHRS and CDR2 is YFSETQ. Assay used: immunoSEQ multiplex PCR; TCRdb lists only in-frame clones, some missing. The sample carries some 170,000 clones, 96% recorded once. This sample is part of a study of control samples from healthy donors and cancer patients. This sequence joins TRBV5-1 and TRBJ1-3, with D perhaps matching TRBD1 (5 bases). The clonotype originates from a woman in her thirties in good health. The specimen was blood. CDR3 nucleotides: TGCGCCAGCAGCTTTGGGGCAGATGGAAACACCATATATTTT. Protein sequence: CASSFGADGNTIYF.